This T cell receptor (beta chain) was obtained from a study of blood T cell repertoires in COVID-19. Profiled with immunoSEQ multiplex PCR; TCRdb holds only in-frame clones, not every one. This table has some 140,000 clones, 70% to 90% appearing once. The TCR comes from a man between 60 and 70 years old with COVID-19, enrolled during active disease. Sequenced: peripheral blood.

CDR3 sequence (DNA): TGTGCCAGCACCCTCACTGGGACAGGGAATCAGCCCCAGCATTTT. Translation gives CASTLTGTGNQPQHF. This chain links TRBV6-6 with TRBJ1-5; 9 nucleotides agree with TRBD1. The V segment lost 7 bases and the J segment 4 bases; nucleotides outside the gene matches: 8. This CDR3 comprises 15 residues. CDR1 MNHNY and CDR2 SVGAGI come from the germline V gene (reference sequence).